This paragraph reports one T cell receptor (beta chain). Its antigen is as yet unknown. This sample was included in a study of T cell responses to AZD1222 COVID-19 vaccine. General observations from the study: Compared with day 0, the breadth and depth of the Spike-specific TCR repertoire rose significantly after two doses of AZD1222. Spike as a whole was targeted by vaccine-associated CD4 TCRs, dominant at 160-218 and 743-854. Reportedly, nearly half of unique spike TCRs recognized epitopes outside B.1.351/B.1.1.7 mutations. It was only a handful of AZD1222 recipients who were seropositive at baseline.

Produced via immunoSEQ multiplex PCR; TCRdb's table is partial and in-frame only. The repertoire holds under 150,000 clones, with 85% to 95% as singletons. Germline CDR1 reads WNHNN; CDR2 reads SYGVQD (reference sequence). The length of the CDR3 is 15 residues. Trimming removed 3 bases at V and 5 bases at J, with 14 bases between. Sequencing was performed on peripheral blood, taken on day 0 of AZD1222 vaccination. This TCR was sampled from an adult in good health. This chain links TRBV10-1 with TRBJ1-5; D may be TRBD1 (6 bases). CDR3 amino acids: CASSESGDGDQPQHF. For the CDR3, the DNA is TGCGCCAGCAGTGAATCAGGGGATGGGGATCAGCCCCAGCATTTT.